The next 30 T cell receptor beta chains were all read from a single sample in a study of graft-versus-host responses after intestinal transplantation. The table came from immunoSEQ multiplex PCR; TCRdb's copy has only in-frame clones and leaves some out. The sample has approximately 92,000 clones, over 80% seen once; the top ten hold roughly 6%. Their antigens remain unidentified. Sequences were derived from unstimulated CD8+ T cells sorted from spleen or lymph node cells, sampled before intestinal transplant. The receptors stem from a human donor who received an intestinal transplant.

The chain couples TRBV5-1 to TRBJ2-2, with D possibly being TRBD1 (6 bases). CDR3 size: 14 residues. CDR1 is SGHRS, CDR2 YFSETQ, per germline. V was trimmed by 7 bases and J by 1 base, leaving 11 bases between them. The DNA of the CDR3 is TGCGCCAGCGGAGTAGGGGGGAACACCGGGGAGCTGTTTTTT. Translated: CASGVGGNTGELFF.

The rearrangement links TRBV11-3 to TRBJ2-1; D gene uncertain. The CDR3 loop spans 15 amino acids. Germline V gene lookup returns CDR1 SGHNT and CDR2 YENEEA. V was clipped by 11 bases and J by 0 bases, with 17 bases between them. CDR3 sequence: CAAKPPGGSYNEQFF. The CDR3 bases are TGTGCCGCTAAGCCACCGGGCGGCTCCTACAATGAGCAGTTCTTC. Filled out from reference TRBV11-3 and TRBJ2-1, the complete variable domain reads EAGVVQSPRYKIIEKKQPVAFWCNPISGHNTLYWYLQNLGQGPELLIRYENEEAVDDSQLPKDRFSAERLKGVDSTLKIQPAELGDSAVYLCAAKPPGGSYNEQFFGPGTRLTVL.

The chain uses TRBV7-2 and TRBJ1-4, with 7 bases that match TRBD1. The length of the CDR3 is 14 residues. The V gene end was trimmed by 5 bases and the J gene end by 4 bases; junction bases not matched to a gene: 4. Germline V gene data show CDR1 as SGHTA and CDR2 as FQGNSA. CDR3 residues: CASSLTGLNEKLFF. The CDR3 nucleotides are TGTGCCAGCAGCCTGACAGGGCTTAATGAAAAACTGTTTTTT.

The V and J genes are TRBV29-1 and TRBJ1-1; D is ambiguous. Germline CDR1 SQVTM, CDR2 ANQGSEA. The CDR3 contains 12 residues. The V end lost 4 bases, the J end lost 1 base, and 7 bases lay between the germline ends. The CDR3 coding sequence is TGCAGCGTTGTTTGGGAGAACACTGAAGCTTTCTTT. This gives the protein CSVVWENTEAFF.

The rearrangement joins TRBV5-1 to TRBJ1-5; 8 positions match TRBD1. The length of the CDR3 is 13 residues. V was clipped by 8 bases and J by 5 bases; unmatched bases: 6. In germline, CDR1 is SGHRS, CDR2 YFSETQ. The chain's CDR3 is CARYGQGDQPQHF. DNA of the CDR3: TGCGCCAGGTACGGACAGGGTGATCAGCCCCAGCATTTT.

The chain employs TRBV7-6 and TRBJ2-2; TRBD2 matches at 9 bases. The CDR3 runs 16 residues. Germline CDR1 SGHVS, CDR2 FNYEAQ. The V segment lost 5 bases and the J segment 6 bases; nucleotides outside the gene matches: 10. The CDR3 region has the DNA TGTGCCAGCAGCGCCGTGGGGGCGGGGGGGCCCGGGGAGCTGTTTTTT. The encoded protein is CASSAVGAGGPGELFF.

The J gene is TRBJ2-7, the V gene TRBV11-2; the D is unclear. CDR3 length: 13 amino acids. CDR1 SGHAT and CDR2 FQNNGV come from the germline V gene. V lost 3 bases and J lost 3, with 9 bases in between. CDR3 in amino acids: CASSFHNGYEQYF. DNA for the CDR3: TGTGCCAGCAGCTTTCACAACGGCTACGAGCAGTACTTC. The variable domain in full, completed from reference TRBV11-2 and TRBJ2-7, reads EAGVAQSPRYKIIEKRQSVAFWCNPISGHATLYWYQQILGQGPKLLIQFQNNGVVDDSQLPKDRFSAERLKGVDSTLKIQPAKLEDSAVYLCASSFHNGYEQYFGPGTRLTVT.

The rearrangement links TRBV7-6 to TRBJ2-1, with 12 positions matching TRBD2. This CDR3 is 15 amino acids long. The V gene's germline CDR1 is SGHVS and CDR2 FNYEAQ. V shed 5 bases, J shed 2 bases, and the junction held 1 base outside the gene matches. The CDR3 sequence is CASSRLAGAYNEQFF. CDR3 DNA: TGTGCCAGCAGCCGACTAGCGGGAGCCTACAATGAGCAGTTCTTC. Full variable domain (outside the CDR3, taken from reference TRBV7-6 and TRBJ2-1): GAGVSQSPRYKVTKRGQDVALRCDPISGHVSLYWYRQALGQGPEFLTYFNYEAQQDKSGLPNDRFSAERPEGSISTLTIQRTEQRDSAMYRCASSRLAGAYNEQFFGPGTRLTVL.

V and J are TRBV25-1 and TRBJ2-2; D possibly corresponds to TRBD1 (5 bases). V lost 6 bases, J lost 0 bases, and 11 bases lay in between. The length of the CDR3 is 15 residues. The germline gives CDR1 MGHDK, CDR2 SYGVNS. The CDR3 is CASSRQGANTGELFF. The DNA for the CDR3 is TGTGCCAGCAGCCGCCAGGGCGCGAACACCGGGGAGCTGTTTTTT.

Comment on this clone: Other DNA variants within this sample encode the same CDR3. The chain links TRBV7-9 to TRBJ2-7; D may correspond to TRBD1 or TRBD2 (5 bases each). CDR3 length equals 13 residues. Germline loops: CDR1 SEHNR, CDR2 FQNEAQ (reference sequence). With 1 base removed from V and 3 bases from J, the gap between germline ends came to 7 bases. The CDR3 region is CASSLEGRYEQYF. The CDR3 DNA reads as TGTGCCAGCAGCTTAGAGGGACGCTACGAGCAGTACTTC.

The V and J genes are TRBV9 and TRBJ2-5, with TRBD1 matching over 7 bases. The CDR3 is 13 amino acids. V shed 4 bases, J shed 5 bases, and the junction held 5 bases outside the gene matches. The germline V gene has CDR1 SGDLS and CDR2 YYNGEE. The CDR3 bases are TGTGCCAGCAGCCAAGGGGGCGCGGAGACCCAGTACTTC. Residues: CASSQGGAETQYF.

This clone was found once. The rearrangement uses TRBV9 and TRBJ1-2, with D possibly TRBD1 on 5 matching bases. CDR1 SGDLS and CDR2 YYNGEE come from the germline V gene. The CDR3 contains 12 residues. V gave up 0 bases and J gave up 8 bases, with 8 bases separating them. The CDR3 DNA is TGTGCCAGCAGCGTAGCAGGGAAGGGCTACACCTTC. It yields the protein CASSVAGKGYTF.

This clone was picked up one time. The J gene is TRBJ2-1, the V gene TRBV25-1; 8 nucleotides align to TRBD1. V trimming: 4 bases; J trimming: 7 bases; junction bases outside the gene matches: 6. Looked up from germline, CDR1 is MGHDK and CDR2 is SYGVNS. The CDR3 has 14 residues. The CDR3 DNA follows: TGTGCCAGCAGTGCCAGGGGGCTTTCTAATGAGCAGTTCTTC. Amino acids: CASSARGLSNEQFF.

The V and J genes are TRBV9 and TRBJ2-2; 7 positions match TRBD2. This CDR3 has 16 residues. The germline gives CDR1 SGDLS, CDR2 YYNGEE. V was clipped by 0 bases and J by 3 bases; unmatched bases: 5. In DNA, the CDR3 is TGTGCCAGCAGCGTAGAGGGCCGGGAGGACACCGGGGAGCTGTTTTTT. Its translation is CASSVEGREDTGELFF.

As DNA, the CDR3 is TGTGCCAGCAGTTTAGGATGGGGTGAAAGTCCCTACAATGAGCAGTTCTTC. It specifies CASSLGWGESPYNEQFF. The chain recombines TRBV27 with TRBJ2-1; D unclear. CDR3 length: 17 residues. CDR1 is MNHEY, CDR2 SMNVEV, per germline (reference sequence). V dropped 2 bases and J dropped 2 bases, with 16 bases sitting between them.

CDR3: CASSQVPGVYPGWLRAQYF. In nucleotides, the CDR3 is TGTGCCAGCAGCCAAGTGCCTGGAGTTTACCCAGGTTGGCTACGTGCGCAGTACTTC. This chain joins TRBV14 and TRBJ2-7; no clear D. Deletions cut 1 base from V and 9 bases from J, with 31 bases between. Germline V CDR1 and CDR2: SGHDN, FVKESK. This CDR3 contains 19 residues.

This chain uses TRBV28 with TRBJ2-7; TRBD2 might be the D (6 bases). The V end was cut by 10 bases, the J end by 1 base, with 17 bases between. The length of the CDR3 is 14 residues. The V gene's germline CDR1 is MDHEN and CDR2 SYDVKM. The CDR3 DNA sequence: TGTGCCACCTCGTGGGGGGTCGGGTCCTACGAGCAGTACTTC. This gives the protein CATSWGVGSYEQYF.

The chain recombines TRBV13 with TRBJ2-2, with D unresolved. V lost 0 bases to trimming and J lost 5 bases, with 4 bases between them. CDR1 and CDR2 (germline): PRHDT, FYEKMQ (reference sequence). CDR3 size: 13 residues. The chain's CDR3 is CASSLGTTGELFF. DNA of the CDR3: TGTGCCAGCAGCTTAGGGACTACCGGGGAGCTGTTTTTT.

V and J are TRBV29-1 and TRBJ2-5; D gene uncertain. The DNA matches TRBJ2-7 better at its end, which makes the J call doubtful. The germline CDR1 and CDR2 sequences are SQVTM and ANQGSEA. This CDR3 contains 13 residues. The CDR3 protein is CSVEHLTSYEQYF. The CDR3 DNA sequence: TGCAGCGTTGAGCACCTCACTTCCTACGAGCAGTACTTC.

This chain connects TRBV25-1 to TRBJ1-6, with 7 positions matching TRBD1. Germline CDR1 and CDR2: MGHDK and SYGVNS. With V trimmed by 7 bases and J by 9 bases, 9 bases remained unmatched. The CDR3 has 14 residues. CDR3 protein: CASTEQGRSSPLHF. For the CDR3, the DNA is TGTGCCAGCACCGAACAGGGGCGCAGTTCACCCCTCCACTTT.

CDR3 in amino acids: CSAIKNEQFF. As DNA, the CDR3 is TGCAGTGCTATTAAGAATGAGCAGTTCTTC. The chain employs TRBV20-1 and TRBJ2-1; D remains ambiguous. The germline CDR1 and CDR2 sequences are DFQATT and SNEGSKA (reference sequence). V was cut by 4 bases and J by 7 bases, with 5 bases left in between. The CDR3 runs 10 residues.

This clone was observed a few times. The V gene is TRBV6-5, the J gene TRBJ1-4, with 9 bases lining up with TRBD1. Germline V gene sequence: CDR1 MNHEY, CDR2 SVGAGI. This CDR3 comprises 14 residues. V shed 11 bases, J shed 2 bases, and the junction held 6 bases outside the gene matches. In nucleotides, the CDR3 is TGTGCCTGCGGACAGGGGAATACTAATGAAAAACTGTTTTTT. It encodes CACGQGNTNEKLFF.

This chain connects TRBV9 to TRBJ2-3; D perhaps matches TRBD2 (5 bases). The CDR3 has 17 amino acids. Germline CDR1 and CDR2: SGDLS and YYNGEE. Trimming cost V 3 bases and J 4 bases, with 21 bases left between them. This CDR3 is CASSAPIAQAAPDTQYF. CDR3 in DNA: TGTGCCAGCAGCGCACCCATAGCGCAAGCAGCCCCAGATACGCAGTATTTT.

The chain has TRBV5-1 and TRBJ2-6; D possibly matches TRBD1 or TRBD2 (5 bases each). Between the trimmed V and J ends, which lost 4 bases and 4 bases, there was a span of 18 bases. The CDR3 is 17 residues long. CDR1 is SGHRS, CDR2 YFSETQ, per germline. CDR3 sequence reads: CASSRGYQGTGANVLTF. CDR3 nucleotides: TGCGCCAGCAGCCGGGGCTACCAGGGAACCGGGGCCAACGTCCTGACTTTC.

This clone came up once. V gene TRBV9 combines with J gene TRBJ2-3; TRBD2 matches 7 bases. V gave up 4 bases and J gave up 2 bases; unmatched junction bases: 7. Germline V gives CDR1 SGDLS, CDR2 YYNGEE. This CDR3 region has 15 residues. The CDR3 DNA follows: TGTGCCAGCAGCTTCTGGGGGGGTTACACAGATACGCAGTATTTT. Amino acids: CASSFWGGYTDTQYF.

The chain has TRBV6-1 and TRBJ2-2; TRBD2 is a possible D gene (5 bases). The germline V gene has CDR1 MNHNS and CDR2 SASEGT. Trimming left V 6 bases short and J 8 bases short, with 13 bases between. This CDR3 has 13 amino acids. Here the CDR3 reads CASSGLGLGELFF. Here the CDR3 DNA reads TGTGCCAGCAGCGGACTCGGGCTTGGGGAGCTGTTTTTT.

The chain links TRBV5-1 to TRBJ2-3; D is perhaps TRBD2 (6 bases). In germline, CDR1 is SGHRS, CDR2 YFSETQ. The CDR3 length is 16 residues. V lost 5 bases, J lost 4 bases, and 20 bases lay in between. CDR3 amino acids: CASRSNSGGTPDTQYF. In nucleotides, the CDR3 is TGCGCCAGCAGGTCGAATAGCGGAGGCACGCCAGATACGCAGTATTTT.

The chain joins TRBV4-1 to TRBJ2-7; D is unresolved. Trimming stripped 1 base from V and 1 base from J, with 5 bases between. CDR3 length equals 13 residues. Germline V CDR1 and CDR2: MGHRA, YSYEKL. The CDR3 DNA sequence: TGCGCCAGCAGCCAAGGGTATTCCTACGAGCAGTACTTC. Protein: CASSQGYSYEQYF.

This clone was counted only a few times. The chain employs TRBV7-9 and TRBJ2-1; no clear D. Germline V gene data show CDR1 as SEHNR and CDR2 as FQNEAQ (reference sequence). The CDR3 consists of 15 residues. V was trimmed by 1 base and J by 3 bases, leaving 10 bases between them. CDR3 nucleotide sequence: TGTGCCAGCAGCTTAGTTGTCATAGACTACAATGAGCAGTTCTTC. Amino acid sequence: CASSLVVIDYNEQFF.

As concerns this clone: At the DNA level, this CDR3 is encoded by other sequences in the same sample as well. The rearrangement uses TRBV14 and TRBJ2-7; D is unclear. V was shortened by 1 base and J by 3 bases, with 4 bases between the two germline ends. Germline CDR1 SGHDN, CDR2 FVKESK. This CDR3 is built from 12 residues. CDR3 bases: TGTGCCAGCAGCCAAGGGCTCTACGAGCAGTACTTC. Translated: CASSQGLYEQYF.